Each of the 16 T cell receptor beta chains below was sequenced from the same sample in a study of tumor-infiltrating lymphocytes in primary liver carcinoma. Reverse transcription of roughly 0.5 ug total RNA with a constant-region primer produced TCR beta cDNA. Nested multiplex PCR, run for three rounds with slightly modified ARM-PCR, yielded TCR beta libraries. A C-beta reverse primer was combined with TRBV1-TRBV30 forward primers in the first two PCR rounds, and each round had ten to eleven cycles. TCRdb processed the multiplex PCR reads anew with MiXCR; each CDR3 protein has one entry. The data show some 190,000 distinct CDR3 sequences, roughly three fifths seen once. In addition to blood RNA drawn from unsorted whole blood, germline DNA was extracted. The sample was peripheral blood. The receptors were sampled from a man in his forties with primary liver carcinoma and hepatitis B virus infection.

About this clonotype itself: A read error may explain this, as a much larger clone is one base away. The gene calls are TRBV12-3 or TRBV12-4 and TRBJ1-3, with a weak D call TRBD1 (5 bases). There are 13 residues in the CDR3. The CDR3 DNA reads as TGTGCCATCAGTTCGACAGACCGAAACACCATATATTTT. Amino acids: CAISSTDRNTIYF.

J is TRBJ2-1 and V is TRBV14; 7 bases are shared with TRBD2. This CDR3 contains 15 residues. Germline CDR1 is SGHDN and CDR2 is FVKESK. Trimming at V came to 5 bases and at J to 9 bases, leaving 13 bases not matched to a gene. The CDR3 coding sequence is TGTGCCAGCAGCAATCTCGGGGGGAGGGCCGTTGAGCAGTTCTTC. This encodes CASSNLGGRAVEQFF.

The V and J genes are TRBV29-1 and TRBJ2-2; 8 bases line up with TRBD2. This CDR3 comprises 15 residues. V gave up 6 bases and J gave up 0 bases; unmatched junction bases: 6. CDR1 is SQVTM, CDR2 ANQGSEA, per germline. The CDR3 DNA reads as TGCAGCGTCGTTAATAGCGGGGCGAACACCGGGGAGCTGTTTTTT. It translates to CSVVNSGANTGELFF.

CDR3 sequence: CAWSPRDNEQFF. The CDR3 DNA reads TGTGCCTGGAGTCCCCGGGACAATGAGCAGTTCTTC. The chain has TRBV30 and TRBJ2-1, with D uncertain. Per the germline V gene, CDR1 is GTSNPN and CDR2 is SVGIG (reference sequence). The V end lost 2 bases, the J end lost 5 bases, and 7 bases lay between the germline ends. CDR3 length: 12 residues.

In the case of this clonotype: A much larger clone is a single base away; this may be a read error. This chain links TRBV4-1 with TRBJ2-5; either TRBD1 or TRBD2 may fit D (5 bases each). Germline V CDR1 and CDR2: MGHRA, YSYEKL. The CDR3 covers 11 residues. V was clipped by 5 bases and J by 14 bases, with 15 bases between them. The CDR3: CASSAGGHIYF. CDR3 DNA: TGCGCCAGCAGCGCCGGAGGACACATCTACTTC.

The gene calls are TRBV11-2 and TRBJ2-3; the D is unclear. Germline CDR1 and CDR2: SGHAT and FQNNGV. Trimming shortened V by 5 bases and J by 2 bases, and 14 bases separated the two germline ends. This CDR3 comprises 15 residues. The CDR3, as DNA: TGTGCCAGCAGCAAACTCTCTTCCCACACAGATACGCAGTATTTT. It is translated as CASSKLSSHTDTQYF.

This rearrangement joins TRBV5-5 to TRBJ2-1; D unclear. The CDR3 has 15 residues. Trimming removed 4 bases from V and 0 bases from J, with 11 bases in between. Germline loops: CDR1 SGHKS, CDR2 YYEKEE (reference sequence). The CDR3 here is CASSHIGISYNEQFF. The CDR3, as DNA: TGTGCCAGCAGCCACATAGGGATCTCCTACAATGAGCAGTTCTTC.

Details on this clonotype: An end of the junction does not agree with germline; a read error may underlie this. The chain is built from TRBV7-9 and TRBJ2-2, with TRBD2 as a possible D gene (6 bases). Germline V gene data show CDR1 as SEHNR and CDR2 as FQNEAQ (reference sequence). The CDR3 runs to 15 residues. The CDR3 is CASSLKASDTVELFF. The CDR3 DNA reads TGTGCCAGCAGCTTGAAGGCTAGCGACACCGTGGAGCTGTTTTTT.

CDR3 residues: CASSTYINEQFF. CDR3 DNA: TGTGCCAGCAGTACCTACATAAATGAGCAGTTCTTC. The chain employs TRBV2 and TRBJ2-1, with D hard to call. The V gene's germline CDR1 is SNHLY and CDR2 FYNNEI. The V and J ends lost 5 bases and 7 bases respectively, with 9 bases between them. The CDR3 length is 12 residues.

In this sample, this clonotype turned up once. CDR3 sequence (DNA): TGTGCCAGCAGCTCACAGGGGATTGGCCTACACGGGCAGTACTTC. Translating it yields CASSSQGIGLHGQYF. The V gene is TRBV5-4, the J gene TRBJ2-7, with 7 bases fitting TRBD1. The CDR3 has 15 residues. CDR1 and CDR2 from the germline V gene are SGHNT and YYREEE (reference sequence). V dropped 3 bases and J dropped 9; count of bases not matched to a gene: 15.

This clonotype showed up just once. The chain is built from TRBV4-1 and TRBJ1-6; maybe TRBD1 (5 bases). Germline CDR1 and CDR2: MGHRA and YSYEKL. CDR3 size: 16 residues. V was trimmed by 4 bases and J by 13 bases, leaving 23 bases between them. CDR3 sequence: CASSPIGRDVNPPLHF. CDR3 sequence (DNA): TGCGCCAGCAGCCCCATAGGACGGGACGTTAATCCGCCCCTCCACTTT.

Turning to this clonotype: Possible read error: a much larger clone is one base away. The genes are TRBV10-3 and TRBJ2-1; no clear D. Germline CDR1 and CDR2: ENHRY and SYGVKD. There are 15 residues in the CDR3. DNA for the CDR3: TGTTCCATCTCTATTAGTGGGATCCAATACAATGAGCAGTTCTTC. Its protein is CSISISGIQYNEQFF.

Concerning this clonotype itself: A much more abundant neighbour one base away suggests this may be a read error. J is TRBJ1-1 and V is TRBV29-1, with 8 bases fitting TRBD1. Trimming cost V 6 bases and J 4 bases; bases outside gene matches: 4. This CDR3 contains 12 residues. Per the germline V gene, CDR1 is SQVTM and CDR2 is ANQGSEA. CDR3 in amino acids: CSVTGESTEAFF. The CDR3 nucleotides read TGCAGCGTGACAGGGGAGAGCACTGAAGCTTTCTTT.

For this clonotype: The junction differs from germline at one of its ends, possibly a read error. The chain carries TRBV11-2 and TRBJ2-7; D call uncertain. Germline V gives CDR1 SGHAT, CDR2 FQNNGV. There are 14 residues in the CDR3. The CDR3 DNA follows: TGTGCTAGCAGTTTATGGGATGGACCCTACGAGCAGTACTTC. Translation: CASSLWDGPYEQYF.

As to this clonotype: Since a much larger clone is just one base distant, this may be a read error. The J gene is TRBJ2-1, the V gene TRBV6-1, with D unclear. Germline CDR1 reads MNHNS; CDR2 reads SASEGT. The CDR3 runs 14 residues. Between the trimmed V and J ends, which lost 3 bases and 6 bases, there was a span of 12 bases. CDR3 bases: TGTGCCAGCAGTGATTTGAGTATGGTCAATGAGCAGTTCTTC. It specifies CASSDLSMVNEQFF.

This sequence joins TRBV11-2 and TRBJ1-6; D not certain. The CDR3 contains 12 residues. The V gene lost 9 bases and the J gene lost 9 bases, with 12 bases spanning the gap. Per germline, CDR1 SGHAT and CDR2 FQNNGV. CDR3 DNA sequence: TGTGCCAGTAGACACGGTGGTTCACCCCTCCACTTT. As protein: CASRHGGSPLHF.